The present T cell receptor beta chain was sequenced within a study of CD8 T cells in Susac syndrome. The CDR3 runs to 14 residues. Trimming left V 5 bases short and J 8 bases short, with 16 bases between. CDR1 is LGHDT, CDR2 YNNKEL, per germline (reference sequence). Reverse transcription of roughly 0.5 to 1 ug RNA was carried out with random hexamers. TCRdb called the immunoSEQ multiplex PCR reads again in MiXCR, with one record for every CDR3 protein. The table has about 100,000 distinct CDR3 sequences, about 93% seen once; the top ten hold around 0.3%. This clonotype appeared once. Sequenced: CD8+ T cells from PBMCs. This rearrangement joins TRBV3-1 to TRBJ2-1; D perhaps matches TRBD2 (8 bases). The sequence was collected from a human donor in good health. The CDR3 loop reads CASSERQGLDEQFF. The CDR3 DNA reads TGTGCCAGCAGCGAACGACAGGGACTAGATGAGCAGTTCTTC.